The clone carrying this T cell receptor (beta chain) was seen a few times. The data derive from a study of identical twins. TCRdb fed the 5' RACE reads into MiXCR, producing one record per CDR3 protein. The profile shows roughly 290,000 distinct CDR3 sequences, approximately 8% of them singletons. The V and J ends lost 0 bases and 1 base respectively, with 7 bases between them. The V gene's germline CDR1 is SGDLS and CDR2 YYNGEE. CDR3 size: 14 residues. Another study also made use of these data, one on yellow fever vaccine responses in identical twins.

Sequenced material: memory (CD45RO+) T cells sorted from blood. The rearrangement links TRBV9 to TRBJ2-5, with D possibly matching TRBD2 (6 bases). This TCR derives from a woman aged 18-30 years in good health. The CDR3 DNA sequence: TGTGCCAGCAGCGTAGGGGACTTCCAAGAGACCCAGTACTTC. Translation: CASSVGDFQETQYF.